What follows are 7 T cell receptor beta chains derived from one specimen sequenced in a study of blood T cell repertoires in COVID-19. The assay was immunoSEQ multiplex PCR, and TCRdb's table has in-frame clones only and misses some. Here the sample spans about 52,000 clones, more than 75% being singletons. Sequenced: peripheral blood. The receptors originated from a human donor with active COVID-19. The donor label of this sample is uncertain.

This rearrangement joins TRBV7-9 to TRBJ2-5, with D uncertain. This CDR3 is built from 17 residues. The germline V gene has CDR1 SEHNR and CDR2 FQNEAQ (reference sequence). V was pared by 3 bases and J by 4 bases, with 21 bases between. The CDR3: CASSFGSYLTVGETQYF. The CDR3 DNA reads TGTGCCAGCAGCTTCGGGTCATACCTAACTGTCGGAGAGACCCAGTACTTC.

The chain employs TRBV2 and TRBJ1-1, with D possibly TRBD1 on 5 matching bases. CDR1 SNHLY and CDR2 FYNNEI come from the germline V gene. This CDR3 contains 14 residues. The germline V and J ends were trimmed by 9 bases and 8 bases, with 22 bases remaining between them. The CDR3 coding sequence is TGTGCCAGTCGACCTGGACATATGGATCGGGAAGCTTTCTTT. Its translation: CASRPGHMDREAFF.

The gene calls are TRBV11-2 and TRBJ2-1; 7 bases are shared with TRBD2. Trimming removed 5 bases from V and 7 bases from J; junction bases left unmatched: 11. Germline CDR1 is SGHAT and CDR2 is FQNNGV. CDR3 length equals 15 residues. The CDR3 region is CASSKTTGTNNEQFF. In DNA form, the CDR3 reads TGTGCCAGCAGCAAAACGACCGGGACTAATAATGAGCAGTTCTTC.

This rearrangement joins TRBV21-1 to TRBJ1-1; the D call of TRBD1 is as the table states it, not checked on the DNA. TRBV21-1 is tagged as a pseudogene. CDR3 length: 15 residues. In DNA form, the CDR3 reads TGTGCCAGCAGCAAAAACGCAGGGAAAGGCTGGAAAGCTTTCTTT. Its protein product is CASSKNAGKGWKAFF.

CDR3 amino acids: CASSPRDTYTGELFF. The CDR3 DNA sequence: TGCGCCAGCAGCCCCCGGGACACGTACACCGGGGAGCTGTTTTTT. This chain links TRBV5-1 with TRBJ2-2; tentatively, D is TRBD1 (6 bases). Trimming left V 4 bases short and J 3 bases short, with 13 bases between. The CDR3 extends over 15 amino acids. Looked up from germline, CDR1 is SGHRS and CDR2 is YFSETQ.

The V gene is TRBV7-2, the J gene TRBJ1-2; the match to TRBD1 covers 12 bases. The V gene end was trimmed by 6 bases and the J gene end by 6 bases; junction bases not matched to a gene: 11. The CDR3 loop spans 16 amino acids. The germline V gene encodes CDR1 SGHTA and CDR2 FQGNSA. For the CDR3, the DNA is TGTGCCAGCAGAAAAAGAGGGGGACAGGGGGCGGATGGCTACACCTTC. It yields the protein CASRKRGGQGADGYTF. Filled out from reference TRBV7-2 and TRBJ1-2, the complete variable domain reads GAGVSQSPSNKVTEKGKDVELRCDPISGHTALYWYRQSLGQGLEFLIYFQGNSAPDKSGLPSDRFSAERTGGSVSTLTIQRTQQEDSAVYLCASRKRGGQGADGYTFGSGTRLTVV.

The chain combines TRBV7-3 with TRBJ2-2, with D unresolved. The length of the CDR3 is 14 residues. V lost 2 bases and J lost 1, with 5 bases in between. In germline, CDR1 is SGHTA, CDR2 FQGTGA. The CDR3 sequence is CASSLGVNTGELFF. DNA of the CDR3: TGTGCCAGCAGCTTAGGAGTGAACACCGGGGAGCTGTTTTTT.